The present T cell receptor (beta chain) was sequenced within a study of PD-1 blockade in classical Hodgkin lymphoma. Concerning this clone: What it binds is unknown.

Between the trimmed V and J ends, which lost 0 bases and 3 bases, there was a span of 7 bases. This CDR3 contains 13 residues. Germline assignment: CDR1 SGDLS and CDR2 YYNGEE. Only in-frame clones appear in the TCRdb table, and some are missing; sequencing was by immunoSEQ multiplex PCR. This sample carries about 50,000 clones, 90% of them seen once, and the ten largest clones take approximately 15%. The time point denotes: cycle 4 day 1 (C4D1), after around six weeks of nivolumab. Exposure to brentuximab vedotin varied, and each patient had relapsed following autologous stem cell transplantation. Study-level results: Diversity similar to that of newly diagnosed patients was seen at baseline in complete responders. The study reported lower baseline TCR diversity in newly diagnosed patients than in healthy donors. With respect to the repertoire differences, their causes, possibly disease activity or prior therapy, remain undefined. Significant TCR diversity gains by C4D1 occurred in CD4+ but not CD8+ cells.

The specimen comprised peripheral blood mononuclear cells (PBMCs), sampled before the fourth cycle of nivolumab. The sequence came from a human donor with classical Hodgkin lymphoma. This chain joins TRBV9 and TRBJ2-7; no definite D call. CDR3 amino acids: CASSVGHFYEQYF. The DNA for the CDR3 is TGTGCCAGCAGCGTAGGACATTTCTACGAGCAGTACTTC.